The present T cell receptor beta chain was sequenced within a study of shared clonotypes between healthy human individuals (dated by TCRdb to about 2020). In the study overall: The cohort comprised two women and three men aged 18 to 49 years. Different laboratories and diverse techniques were used to prepare libraries and sequence TCR repertoires, to increase sequencing depth and limit assay-specific biases. The study deeply sequenced blood TCR repertoires of five healthy adults to estimate repertoire size and the extent of clonotype sharing between individuals. Per donor, three plates each were used for CD4 naive and CD4 memory, two for CD8 naive, and one for CD8 memory. Leukapheresis yielded between about 0.8 and 9.5 billion PBMCs per donor.

Using the deep immunoSEQ assay, multiplex PCR amplified TCR CDR3 regions from genomic DNA. Extracted genomic DNA from each cell subset was distributed evenly across all wells of several immunoSEQ 96-well plates, and each plate was treated as a replicate. For sorted subsets, roughly 200 ng of genomic DNA, equivalent to around 29,000 T cell genomes, went into each replicate PCR. Purified libraries were quantified with a Qubit 3.0 fluorometer, sized on a Bioanalyzer 2100, and re-quantified with the KAPA Library Quantification kit. Every immunoSEQ 96-well plate was sequenced on a separate single-read 150-cycle Illumina NextSeq 550 flow cell. In the original analysis: Because only junctional sequences without quality scores were contained in the immunoSEQ output, filtering matching that applied to full-length reads could not be performed. Sequences were annotated with PyIR, a Python wrapper for IgBLAST v1.9, and V/J genes and CDR3 were assigned using IMGT germline references. Any read was removed if the V/J assignment was weak (E-value above 1e-6), the CDR3 was missing, or the read contained stop codons, out-of-frame junctions, or ambiguous translated residues. V3J clonotypes were defined as sequences sharing the same inferred V gene, J gene, and CDR3 amino acid sequence. Percentage overlap between repertoires was computed as shared unique clonotypes divided by the size of the smaller repertoire. Richness of each repertoire was evaluated using RTK rarefaction, the Chao1 estimator, and Recon v2.1 estimates of unobserved clonotypes. Generation probabilities for all TCRbeta clonotypes obtained by the gDNA method from several donors were computed using OLGA. The table was pulled from immuneACCESS by TCRdb, which kept in-frame rearrangements only. Such tables lose some clones; where checked, under half of the loss comes from unresolved V genes, and the rest has no known cause. Clonal size and the V and J genes are those of that table, whereas D and trimming came from the DNA. This sample lists roughly 2.2 million clones; approximately 95% were detected once. The leading ten clones occupy roughly 0.36% of the sample.

With regard to this clone: Its antigen remains undetermined. No much larger clone is present one base from it, and per-base qualities are unavailable.

Spanning cysteine to phenylalanine, the CDR3 consists of 14 amino acids. CDR3 DNA only is kept here, 42 bases in frame from base 1. V was cut back by 2 bases and J by 2 bases, leaving a gap of 10 bases between them. The CDR1 and CDR2 encoded by the germline V gene are SGHTA and FQGNSA. Donors were healthy HIV-negative adults with no recently reported acute infections or vaccinations. All donors were Caucasian adults living in Nashville, Tennessee, USA. CD4+ T cells were enriched through magnetic negative selection, after which naive cells were positively selected on CD45RA and the remaining negative fraction served as the memory subset. Blood was collected by leukapheresis, and PBMCs were isolated by Ficoll-Histopaque density gradient centrifugation and then cryopreserved in liquid nitrogen vapor phase. Analytical flow cytometry was used to check the purity and quantity of every magnetically sorted T cell population. Genomic DNA was isolated from each sorted fraction and quantified by UV absorbance on a Nanodrop 2000c.

Overall results and qualifications from the work: Pairwise subsampling led to the expectation that sequencing depth would affect the degree of clonotype sharing among donors. Compared with non-shared clonotypes, clonotypes shared by all four sorted-subset donors had higher generation probabilities. Roughly 5% of naive CD4, around 3.5% of naive CD8, around 2.3% of memory CD4, and 0.4% of memory CD8 clonotypes were shared across a few donors. Incomplete sequencing was indicated by rarefaction of sorted-subset datasets, despite the large sequencing depth. Estimated clonotype richness was generally larger for naive than for memory subsets. Because the study included only a small number of donors, the genetic and exposure-history diversity represented was limited. Sampling was restricted to blood, and TCR repertoires in tissue are likely to differ from TCR repertoires in blood.

The chain links TRBV7-2 with TRBJ2-7; no D gene can be assigned with confidence. The material sequenced was naive CD4+ T cells from PBMCs. What the cell subset or site label conveys for this sample: CD45RA+ positively selected. The receptor comes from a man aged 18 to 30 in good health. Some clones in this sample may be carry-over from other donors' samples. In nucleotide form, the sequence is TGTGCCAGCAGCTTACCCGGTGGGACCTACGAGCAGTACTTC. Its translation reads: CASSLPGGTYEQYF.